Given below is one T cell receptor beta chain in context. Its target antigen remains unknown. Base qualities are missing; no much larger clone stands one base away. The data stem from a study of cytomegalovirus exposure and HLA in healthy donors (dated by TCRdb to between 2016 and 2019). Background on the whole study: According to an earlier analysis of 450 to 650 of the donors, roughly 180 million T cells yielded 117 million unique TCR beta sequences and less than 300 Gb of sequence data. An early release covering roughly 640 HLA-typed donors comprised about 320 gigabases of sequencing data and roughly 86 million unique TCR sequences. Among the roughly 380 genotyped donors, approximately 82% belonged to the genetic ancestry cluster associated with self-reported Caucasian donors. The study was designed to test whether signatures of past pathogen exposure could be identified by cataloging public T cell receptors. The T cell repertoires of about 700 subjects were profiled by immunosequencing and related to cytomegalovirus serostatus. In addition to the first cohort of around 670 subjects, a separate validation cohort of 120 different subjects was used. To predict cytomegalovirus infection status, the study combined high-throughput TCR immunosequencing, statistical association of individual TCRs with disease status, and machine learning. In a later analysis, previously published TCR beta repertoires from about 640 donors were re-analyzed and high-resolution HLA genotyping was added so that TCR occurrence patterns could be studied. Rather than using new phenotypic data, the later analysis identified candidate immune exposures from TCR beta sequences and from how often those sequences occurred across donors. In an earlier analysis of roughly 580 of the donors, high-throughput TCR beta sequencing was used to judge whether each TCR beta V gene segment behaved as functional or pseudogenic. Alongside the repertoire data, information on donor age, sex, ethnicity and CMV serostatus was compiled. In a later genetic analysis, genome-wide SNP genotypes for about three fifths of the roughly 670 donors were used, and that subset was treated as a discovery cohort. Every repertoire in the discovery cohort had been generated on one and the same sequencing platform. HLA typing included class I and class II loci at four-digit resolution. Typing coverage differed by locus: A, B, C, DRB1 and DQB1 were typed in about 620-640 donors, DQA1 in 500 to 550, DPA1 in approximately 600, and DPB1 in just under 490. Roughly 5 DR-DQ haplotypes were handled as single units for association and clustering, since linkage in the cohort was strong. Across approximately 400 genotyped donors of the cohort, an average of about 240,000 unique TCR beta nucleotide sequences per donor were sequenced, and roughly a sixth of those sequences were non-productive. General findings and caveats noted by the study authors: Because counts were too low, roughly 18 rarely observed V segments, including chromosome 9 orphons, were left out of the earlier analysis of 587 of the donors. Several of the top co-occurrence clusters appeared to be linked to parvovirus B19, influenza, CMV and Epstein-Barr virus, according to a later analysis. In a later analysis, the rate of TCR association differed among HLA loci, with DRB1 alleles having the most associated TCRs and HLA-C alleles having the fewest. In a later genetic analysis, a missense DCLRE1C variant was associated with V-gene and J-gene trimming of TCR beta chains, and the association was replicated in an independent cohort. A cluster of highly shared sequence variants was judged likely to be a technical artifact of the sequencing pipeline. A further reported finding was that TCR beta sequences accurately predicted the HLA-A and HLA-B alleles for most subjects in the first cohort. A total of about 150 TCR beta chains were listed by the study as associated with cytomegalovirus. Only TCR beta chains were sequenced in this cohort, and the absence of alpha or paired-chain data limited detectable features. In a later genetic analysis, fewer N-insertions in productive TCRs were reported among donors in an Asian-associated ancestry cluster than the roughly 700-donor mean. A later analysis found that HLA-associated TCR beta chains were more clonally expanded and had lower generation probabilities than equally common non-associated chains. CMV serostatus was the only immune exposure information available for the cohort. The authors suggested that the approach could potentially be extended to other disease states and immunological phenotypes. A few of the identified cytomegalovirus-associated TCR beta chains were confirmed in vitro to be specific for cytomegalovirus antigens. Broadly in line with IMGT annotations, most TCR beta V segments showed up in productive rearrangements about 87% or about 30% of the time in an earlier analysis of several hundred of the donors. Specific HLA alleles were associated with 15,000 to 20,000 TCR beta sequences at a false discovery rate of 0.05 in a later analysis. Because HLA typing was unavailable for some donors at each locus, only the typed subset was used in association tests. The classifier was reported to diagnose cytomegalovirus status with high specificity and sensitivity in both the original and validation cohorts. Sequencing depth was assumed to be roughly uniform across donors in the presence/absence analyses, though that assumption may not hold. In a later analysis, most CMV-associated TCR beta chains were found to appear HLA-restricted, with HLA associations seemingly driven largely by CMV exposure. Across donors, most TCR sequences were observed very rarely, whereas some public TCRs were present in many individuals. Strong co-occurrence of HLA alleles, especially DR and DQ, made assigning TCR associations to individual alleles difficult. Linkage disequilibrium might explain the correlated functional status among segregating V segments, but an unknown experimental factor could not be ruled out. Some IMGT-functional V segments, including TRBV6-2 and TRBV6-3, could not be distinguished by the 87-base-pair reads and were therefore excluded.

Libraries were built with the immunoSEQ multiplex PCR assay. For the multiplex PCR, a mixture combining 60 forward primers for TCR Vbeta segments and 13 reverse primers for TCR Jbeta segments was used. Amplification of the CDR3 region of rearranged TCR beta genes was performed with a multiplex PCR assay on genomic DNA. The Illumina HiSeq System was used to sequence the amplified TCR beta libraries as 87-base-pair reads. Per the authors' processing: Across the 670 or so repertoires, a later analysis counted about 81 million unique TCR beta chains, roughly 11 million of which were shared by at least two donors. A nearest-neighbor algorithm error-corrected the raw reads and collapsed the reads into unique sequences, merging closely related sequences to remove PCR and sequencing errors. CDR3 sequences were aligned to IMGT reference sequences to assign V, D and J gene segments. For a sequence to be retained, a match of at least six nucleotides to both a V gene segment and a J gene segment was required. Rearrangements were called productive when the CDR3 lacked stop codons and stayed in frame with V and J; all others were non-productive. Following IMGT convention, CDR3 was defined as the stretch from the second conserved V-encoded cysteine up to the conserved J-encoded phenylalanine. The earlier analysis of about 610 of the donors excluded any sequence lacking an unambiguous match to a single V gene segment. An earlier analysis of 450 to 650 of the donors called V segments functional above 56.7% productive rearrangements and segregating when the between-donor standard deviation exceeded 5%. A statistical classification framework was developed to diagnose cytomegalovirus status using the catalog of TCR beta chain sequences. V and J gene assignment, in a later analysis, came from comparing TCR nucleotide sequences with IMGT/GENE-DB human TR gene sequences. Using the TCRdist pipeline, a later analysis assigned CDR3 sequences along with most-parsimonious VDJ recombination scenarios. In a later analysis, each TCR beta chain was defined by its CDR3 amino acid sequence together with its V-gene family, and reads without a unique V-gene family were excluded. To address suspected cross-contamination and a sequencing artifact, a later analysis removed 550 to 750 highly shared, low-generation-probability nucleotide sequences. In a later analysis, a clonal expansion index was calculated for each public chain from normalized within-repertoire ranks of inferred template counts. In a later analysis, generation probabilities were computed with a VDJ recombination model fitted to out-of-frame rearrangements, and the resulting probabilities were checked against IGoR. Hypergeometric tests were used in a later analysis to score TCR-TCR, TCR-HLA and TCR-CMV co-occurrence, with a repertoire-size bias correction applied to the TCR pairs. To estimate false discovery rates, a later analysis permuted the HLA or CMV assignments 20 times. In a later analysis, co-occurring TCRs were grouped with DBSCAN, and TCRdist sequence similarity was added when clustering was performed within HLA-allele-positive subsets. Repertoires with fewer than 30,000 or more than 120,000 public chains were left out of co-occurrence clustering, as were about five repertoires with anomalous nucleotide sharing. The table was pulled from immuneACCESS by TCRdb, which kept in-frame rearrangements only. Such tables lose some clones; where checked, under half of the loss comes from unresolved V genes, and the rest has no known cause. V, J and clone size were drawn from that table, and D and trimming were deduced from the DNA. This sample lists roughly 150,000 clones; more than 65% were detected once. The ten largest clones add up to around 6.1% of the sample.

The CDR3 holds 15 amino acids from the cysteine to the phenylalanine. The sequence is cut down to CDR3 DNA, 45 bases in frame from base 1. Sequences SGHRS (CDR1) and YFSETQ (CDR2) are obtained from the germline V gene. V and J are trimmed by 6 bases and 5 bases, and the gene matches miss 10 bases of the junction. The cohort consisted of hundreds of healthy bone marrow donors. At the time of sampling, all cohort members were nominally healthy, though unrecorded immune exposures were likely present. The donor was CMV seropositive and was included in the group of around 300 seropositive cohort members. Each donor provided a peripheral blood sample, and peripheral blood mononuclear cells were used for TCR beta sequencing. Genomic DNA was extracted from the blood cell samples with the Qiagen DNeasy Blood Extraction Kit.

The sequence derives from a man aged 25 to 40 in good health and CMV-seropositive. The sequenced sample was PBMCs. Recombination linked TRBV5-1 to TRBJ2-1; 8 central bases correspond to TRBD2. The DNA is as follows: TGCGCCAGCACAAGCGGGAGTCTAAAGAACAATGAGCAGTTCTTC. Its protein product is CASTSGSLKNNEQFF.